What follows is one TCR beta chain and its context. This clonotype was counted only a few times. What antigen it recognizes has not been identified. It has no much larger one-base neighbor in the sample; base qualities were not kept. This specimen belongs to a study of identical twins (dated by TCRdb to about 2016). Study-level background: To test whether fetal clonotypes persist, this study deep-sequenced TCR alpha and beta repertoires from monozygotic twins, from unrelated adults of various ages, and from cord blood. To rule out contamination, replicate twin experiments were performed at different times with different library preparation protocols.

Library construction relied on 5' RACE. Instrument used: Illumina HiSeq 2000. Template switching introduced a universal primer binding site; the final cDNA contained a unique molecular identifier, enabling accurate counting of TCR cDNA molecules. Specific primers in the conserved constant-segment region were used to synthesize first-strand cDNA for TCR alpha and beta chains. To control for contamination, each cDNA library was double barcoded with a SMART-Mk sample barcode plus Illumina barcodes. Two successive PCR steps introduced TruSeq adapter sequences along with Illumina sample barcodes. The TCR alpha and beta cDNA libraries were sequenced on the Illumina HiSeq platform using custom primers. As for how the authors treated the data: Unique molecular identifiers were extracted from raw reads with MiGEC, and CDR3 positions were determined with MiXCR. Recombination models were inferred per individual with the repgenHMM and IGoR tools using an EM algorithm. Shared clonotypes were analyzed with the tcR package in R, and sharing was normalized by the product of cloneset sizes. To study raw recombination free of thymic and clonal selection effects, out-of-frame nonproductive sequences were analyzed. TCRdb trimmed public reads at Q25 via fastp, called clones via MiXCR and kept in-frame beta chains. Entries are consolidated by CDR3 protein sequence, retaining the most common genes and DNA. It is TCRdb's table, rather than the study itself, that gives the V and J calls and clone size. The sample includes 700,000 or so distinct CDR3 sequences, with around 20% observed a single time. The top ten constitute about 4.3% of the sample.

The research as a whole found: Invariant T cells such as MAIT and iNKT could partly confound zero-insertion analyses, though diverse VJ usage argued against this for most clonotypes. The excess sharing between twins in beta out-of-frame sequences was weaker because fewer shared sequences reduced the signal-to-noise ratio. Out-of-frame TCR alpha sequences shared between twins showed an excess of low generation-probability sequences compared with coincidental sharing between unrelated individuals. In monozygotic twins, out-of-frame TCR alpha sharing was systematically underestimated by recombination models, although the models agreed with sharing between unrelated individuals. Abundant cord blood beta clonotypes had fewer insertions, young adult naive repertoires showed a similar but weaker trend, and memory repertoires showed no such trend. Because the same donors could not be followed over many years, conclusions were based on cross-sectional statistical analysis.

From its cysteine to its phenylalanine, the CDR3 spans 16 amino acids. Only the CDR3 DNA is retained, 48 bases long and in frame from the first base. Taken from the germline V gene (reference sequence), the CDR1 and CDR2 loops are DFQATT and SNEGSKA. A distance of 17 bases separates the germline ends of V and J, which lose 0 bases and 5 bases respectively. Every donor was a healthy Caucasian. The twin cohort comprised three pairs of female monozygotic twins, all aged roughly 18 to 30 years. Peripheral blood mononuclear cells were the source from which RNA for the TCR libraries was isolated. The same data also contributed to another study, on T cells expressing NK-cell markers. The second publication reports: Fewer than ten donors provided sorted CD3+CD56+NKG2C+, CD3+CD56+NKG2C- and CD3+CD56-NKG2C+ T-cell subsets, whose TCR beta-chain repertoires were profiled. Among the eight sequenced donors, seven were HCMV-seropositive and one was HCMV-seronegative. To restrict sorting to alphabetaTCR-expressing T cells, an anti-gammadeltaTCR antibody was added in several experiments. For five or six donors, the dominant CD3+CD56+NKG2C+ clonotypes were among the top 10 CD8+ clonotypes and accounted for roughly 1.0-7.5% of CD8+ T cells. Those dominant clonotypes were again the most abundant among CD3+CD56-NKG2C+ cells in a handful of donors, at roughly 28.3-60.1%. Whether the expanded NKG2C-expressing T cell clones were specific for HCMV antigens remained unclear. The study sequenced eight donors, all healthy volunteers chosen at random: three men and five women. HCMV serostatus was determined by detecting HCMV-specific IgG in serum with a commercial ELISA kit. For six donors, bulk peripheral blood T-cell repertoires were also sequenced from unsorted PBMC. Reads were demultiplexed and grouped by UMI with MIGEC, and clonotypes were assembled and quantified with MiTCR. To exclude erroneous sequences, any TCR cDNA sequence not supported by at least two reads was discarded. The tcR package was used for downstream repertoire analysis, with clonotypes matched between fractions based on CDR3 nucleotide sequence plus V segment. VDJmatch was used to annotate antigen specificity against VDJdb, with one amino acid substitution in CDR3 permitted.

This receptor was identified in a young woman in good health. This receptor chain uses TRBV20-1 and TRBJ1-5, with TRBD1 tentatively as D gene (6 bases match). Sequenced material: PBMCs. In nucleotide form, the sequence is TGCAGTGCTAGAGATGAAACCTACAGGGAGGATCAGCCCCAGCATTTT. Its protein is CSARDETYREDQPQHF.